This T cell receptor (beta chain) was profiled in a study of blood T cell repertoires in COVID-19 (dated by TCRdb to 2020 to 2022). In terms of the full investigation: Samples covering the acute and convalescent phases of COVID-19 were provided by collaborators in the United States, Italy and Spain. A freely available public database, intended as a resource for researchers studying the immune response to SARS-CoV-2, is where the repertoires were released. Samples were obtained from the ongoing ImmuneRACE study (first 160 participants) and from over 1,000 subjects provided by 6 global collaborators. Where available, HLA class I and class II types were obtained from metadata supplied by the sample provider rather than from assay-based typing. The sample metadata nearly always contained a de-identified subject ID, COVID-19 status, age in years and sex. The dataset comprised deeply sampled blood TCRbeta repertoires from subjects exposed to, actively infected with, or recovered from COVID-19. The prospective study material was composed of cDNA or gDNA derived from T cells, B-cell-depleted T cells, or PBMCs. Results and caveats for the whole study, not just this receptor: The quantity of clinical and demographic metadata differed by source and by participant and was supplied without curation.

The CDR3 runs 16 residues from the cysteine to the phenylalanine. Solely the CDR3 DNA is kept, with 48 bases framed from the first base. Taken from the germline V gene, the CDR1 and CDR2 loops are KGHSH and LQKENI. V loses 3 bases, J loses 4 bases, and the germline ends lie 15 bases apart. About this clone itself: This clone's antigen is unknown. No base quality information exists; no much larger clone differs at one position.

The collaborating institutions used their own protocols to collect whole blood in K2EDTA tubes. For TCRbeta analysis, collaborators shipped samples in one of three forms: frozen whole blood, isolated PBMCs, or DNA extracted from either of those sample types. TCRbeta CDR3 regions were amplified from genomic DNA by means of the immunoSEQ Assay, a bias-controlled multiplex PCR. The study's own analysis went as follows. Within the assay, amplification of reference gene primers was used to estimate how many nucleated cells each sample contained. Sequence reads were collapsed and filtered to measure the absolute abundance of every unique TCRbeta CDR3 rearrangement. Productive Simpson clonality was computed per sample as the square root of Simpson's diversity index over productive rearrangements. TCRdb re-hosts the immuneACCESS table, in-frame sequences only. Its copies lack some clones; in the studies checked, an unresolved V gene accounts for under half of them, and the cause for the rest is not known. The V and J calls and clone size are taken from that table; D and trimming were inferred from the DNA. Recorded for this sample are approximately 400,000 clones; 81% of them occurred a single time. The ten top clones hold around 1% of the sample.

This receptor chain uses TRBV18 and TRBJ2-2; perhaps TRBD2 is the D gene, with 5 bases matching. Sequencing was done on a sample of peripheral blood. This TCR came from a human donor with acute or convalescent COVID-19. The donor label of this sample is uncertain. Here the CDR3 is given as CASSPDSSLVTGELFF. The DNA sequence is TGTGCCAGCTCACCGGACTCCAGTCTGGTCACCGGGGAGCTGTTTTTT.